This T cell receptor (beta chain) originates from a study of T cell responses to AZD1222 COVID-19 vaccine. For this clone: Its antigen is not known.

The germline V and J ends were trimmed by 5 bases and 8 bases, with 12 bases remaining between them. The V gene's germline CDR1 is MDHEN and CDR2 SYDVKM. CDR3 length equals 12 residues. Pooling was applied to second doses at about 4 or about 12 weeks. Study-wide results and limits: Mapped onto spike, vaccine-associated CD4 TCRs spanned it and were dominant at 160-218 and 743-854. Spike-specific TCR repertoires showed rising breadth and depth after two AZD1222 doses. Nearly half of the spike-specific TCRs reportedly recognize variant regions that carry no mutations.

Sequencing was performed with immunoSEQ multiplex PCR; in TCRdb, only in-frame clones are kept and a portion is missing. The sample shows 90,000 to 100,000 clones, around 84% of them seen only once. The TCR sequence derives from an adult who received the AZD1222 COVID-19 vaccine. This chain uses TRBV28 with TRBJ1-2; D call uncertain. Sequenced here: peripheral blood, sampled 28 days after the second AZD1222 dose. The CDR3 bases are TGTGCCAGCAGTCCCGGGGAGACCGGCTACACCTTC. This translates into CASSPGETGYTF.